This paragraph reports one T cell receptor (beta chain). What it binds is unknown. The data originate from a study of vaccination effects on CD4 cells after COVID-19. At the level of the study: Sampling occurred a median 72 days post second dose, range 14 to 241.

Study outcomes and limitations: The study found marked clonal contraction of infection- and vaccine-induced clones late after vaccination. Just 1 of 255 vaccine-induced clones in healthy recipients was cross-reactive.

The CDR3 contains 16 residues. V was clipped by 1 base and J by 2 bases; unmatched bases: 5. Per the germline V gene, CDR1 is SGHTA and CDR2 is FQGNSA. Ahead of sequencing, the ViraFEST assay grew antigen-specific CD4+ T cells using viral peptide pools. Researchers isolated CD4+ T cells once approximately eleven days of culture had elapsed. Each participant was administered two doses of either the BNT162b2 or the mRNA-1273 vaccine. On both days 3 and 7, half of the culture medium was replaced with IL-2 medium. Generated by immunoSEQ multiplex PCR, the TCRdb table keeps only in-frame clones and is missing some. The data hold over 30,000 clones, with about four fifths observed a single time.

The chain links TRBV7-2 to TRBJ2-1, with 7 bases fitting TRBD1. This material consisted of CD4+ T cells from PBMCs cultured with HCoV-NL63 spike peptides, taken after COVID-19 vaccination. The origin of this receptor is a human donor who received a COVID-19 vaccine. Some clones in this sample may be carry-over from other donors' samples. In DNA, the CDR3 is TGTGCCAGCAGCTTAGTCCGACAGGGCGCCTACAATGAGCAGTTCTTC. The encoded protein is CASSLVRQGAYNEQFF. The whole variable domain, filled in from reference TRBV7-2 and TRBJ2-1, reads GAGVSQSPSNKVTEKGKDVELRCDPISGHTALYWYRQSLGQGLEFLIYFQGNSAPDKSGLPSDRFSAERTGGSVSTLTIQRTQQEDSAVYLCASSLVRQGAYNEQFFGPGTRLTVL.